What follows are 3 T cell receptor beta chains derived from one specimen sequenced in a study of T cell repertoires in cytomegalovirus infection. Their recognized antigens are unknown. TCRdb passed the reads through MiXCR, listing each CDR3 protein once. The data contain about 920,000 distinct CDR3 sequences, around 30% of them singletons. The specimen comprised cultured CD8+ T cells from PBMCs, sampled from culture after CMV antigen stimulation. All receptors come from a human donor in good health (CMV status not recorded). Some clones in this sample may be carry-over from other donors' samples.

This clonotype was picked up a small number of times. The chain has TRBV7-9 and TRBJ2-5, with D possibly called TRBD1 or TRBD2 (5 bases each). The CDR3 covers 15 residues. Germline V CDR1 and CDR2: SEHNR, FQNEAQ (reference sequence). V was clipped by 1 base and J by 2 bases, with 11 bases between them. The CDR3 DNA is TGTGCCAGCAGCTTAGATTGGGGGTCACAAGAGACCCAGTACTTC. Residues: CASSLDWGSQETQYF.

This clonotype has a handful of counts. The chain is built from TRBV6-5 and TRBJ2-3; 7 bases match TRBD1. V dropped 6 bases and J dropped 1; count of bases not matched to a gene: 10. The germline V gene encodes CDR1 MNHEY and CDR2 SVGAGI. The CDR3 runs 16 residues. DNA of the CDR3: TGTGCCAGCAGACCACCCCCTACAGGGGGCACAGATACGCAGTATTTT. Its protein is CASRPPPTGGTDTQYF.

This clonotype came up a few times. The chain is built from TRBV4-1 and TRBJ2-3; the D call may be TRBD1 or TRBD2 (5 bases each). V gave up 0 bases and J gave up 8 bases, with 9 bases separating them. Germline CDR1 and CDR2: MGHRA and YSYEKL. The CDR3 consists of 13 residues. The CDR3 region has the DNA TGCGCCAGCAGCCAAGATTTTGGGGGTACGCAGTATTTT. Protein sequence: CASSQDFGGTQYF.